The subject of this entry is one T cell receptor beta chain. This receptor's antigen is unknown. Base qualities are missing; no much larger clone stands one base away. This sample was taken from a study of beta chain features in type 1 diabetes (dated by TCRdb to the late 2010s). Context from the whole study: Mean age, gender distribution, total cell number and subset yield were not different between patients and healthy donors. A total of 100 million to 140 million sorted cells were examined across all samples, and the number of cells per subset was strongly correlated with RNA yield. In the study, recently diagnosed type 1 diabetes patients and matched healthy donors were compared on the TCRB repertoires of their sorted circulating CD4+ T cell subsets. Regulatory and stem cell-like memory subsets were obtained from only 8 patients and roughly 8 healthy donors, while naive and central memory subsets were obtained from all 30 or so donors.

Each donor gave one peripheral blood draw, roughly 120 mL on average, collected into heparinised tubes. Naive, central memory, regulatory and stem cell-like memory CD4+ T cells were sorted on a BD FACSAria II using a panel including CD45RO, CCR7, CD25, CD127, CD95 and CD27. All sorted populations exceeded 95% purity. PBMCs were isolated immediately by Lymphoprep density gradient centrifugation and stained directly without culture. So that batch effects would be minimized, each experiment stained and sorted samples in pairs, pairing one healthy donor with one patient. All of the isolated RNA was reverse transcribed with the High Capacity cDNA Reverse Transcription Kit, so expressed TCRB transcripts were sequenced. Naive, central memory and regulatory T cell samples underwent deep immunoSEQ sequencing, averaging roughly 3.4 million total reads per sample. After sorted cells were lysed in RLT buffer, RNA was extracted with DNase-treated RNeasy Micro or Mini kits, with the choice depending on cell number. To prevent cross-contamination, every cell subset was processed on its own, while patient and healthy donor samples were processed together. Using the immunoSEQ multiplex PCR, TCRB sequences were amplified from cDNA into 87-bp fragments spanning the CDR3 region. Sequencing of the amplicons was done on the Illumina HiSeq platform. The original methods were these. Synthetic template baselines were used to correct PCR bias computationally, reads within Hamming distance 2 were collapsed, and singletons that could not be merged were discarded. By aligning reads against IMGT, V, D and J genes, CDR3 length, and insertions or deletions at six rearrangement sites were assigned. Within each subset, clonotype counts were normalized to the number of sorted cells before true diversity and Gini coefficients were calculated with the tcR R package. The overlap coefficient, calculated on TCRB nucleotide sequences, was used to quantify repertoire sharing. Out-of-frame TCRB sequences from naive cells were analyzed as a proxy for the pre-selection repertoire. Sourced from immuneACCESS, this table was stored by TCRdb with only in-frame sequences that have V and J called. A share of the clones is absent; for the studies checked, an unresolved V gene accounts for under half, and the remainder has no known explanation. D and trimming come from the DNA, and the V and J calls and clone size come from that table. For this sample the table gives some 290,000 clones, of which 20% to 25% were detected only once. The leading ten clones occupy 0.012% of the sample.

In the germline V gene, CDR1 corresponds to MNHNS and CDR2 to SASEGT. Trimmed from V: 8 bases; trimmed from J: 3 bases; junction bases lacking a gene match: 10. The CDR3 runs 14 amino acids, cysteine and phenylalanine included. Just CDR3 DNA is preserved here, 42 bases in frame from base 1. What the study reported, not specific to this receptor: PCR might favor shorter templates, but patient and control samples were amplified and corrected together, so any skew would affect both groups equally. Naive, central memory and regulatory TCRB repertoires appeared more similar among patients than among healthy donors. At VDJ recombination sites, type 1 diabetes patients had fewer insertions and more deleted nucleotides, which implies abnormalities in thymic rearrangement. In all four CD4+ subsets, TCRB CDR3 length was moderately but significantly shorter in type 1 diabetes patients. Because cDNA was sequenced instead of genomic DNA, highly expressing activated cells could be over-represented, though the groups showed no difference in activation or CD3 levels. Because the HLA sub-analyses included only small numbers of individuals, any influence of HLA type on TCRB rearrangement was left unresolved.

Sample: naive CD4+ T cells from blood. Interpreted using the paper, the cell subset or site label stands for: true naive CD4+ T cells. The sequence came from a woman aged 25 to 39 with type 1 diabetes. The rearranged chain carries TRBV6-1 and TRBJ2-7, with 7 bases in between that match TRBD1. The DNA sequence reads TGTGCCAGCGCATTGGCCAGGGGGATCTACGAGCAGTACTTC. Its protein product is CASALARGIYEQYF.